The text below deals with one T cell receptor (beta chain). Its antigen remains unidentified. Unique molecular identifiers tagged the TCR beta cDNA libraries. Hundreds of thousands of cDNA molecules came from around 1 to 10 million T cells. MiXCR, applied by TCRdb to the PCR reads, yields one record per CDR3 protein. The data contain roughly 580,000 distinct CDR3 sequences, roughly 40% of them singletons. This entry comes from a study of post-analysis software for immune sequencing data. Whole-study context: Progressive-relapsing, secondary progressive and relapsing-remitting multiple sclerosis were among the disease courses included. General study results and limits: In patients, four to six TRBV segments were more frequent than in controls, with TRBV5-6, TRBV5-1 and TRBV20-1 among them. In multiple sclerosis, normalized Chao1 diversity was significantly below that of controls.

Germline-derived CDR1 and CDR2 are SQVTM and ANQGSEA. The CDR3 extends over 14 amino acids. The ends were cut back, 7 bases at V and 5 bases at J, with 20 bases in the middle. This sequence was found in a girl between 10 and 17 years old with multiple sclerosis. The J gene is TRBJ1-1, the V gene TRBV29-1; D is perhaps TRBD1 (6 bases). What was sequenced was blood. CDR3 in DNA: TGCAGCGCCCTACCCAGGGGCAGCGGGACTGAAGCTTTCTTT. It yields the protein CSALPRGSGTEAFF.